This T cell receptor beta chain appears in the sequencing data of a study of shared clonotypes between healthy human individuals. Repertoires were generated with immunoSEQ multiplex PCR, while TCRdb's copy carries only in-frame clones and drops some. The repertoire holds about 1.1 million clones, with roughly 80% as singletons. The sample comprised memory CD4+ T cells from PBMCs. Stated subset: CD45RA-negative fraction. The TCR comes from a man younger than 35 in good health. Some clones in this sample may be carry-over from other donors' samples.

The chain's CDR3 is CASSFRAGNQETQYF. CDR3 in DNA: TGTGCCAGCAGCTTCCGTGCGGGCAACCAAGAGACCCAGTACTTC. The V and J genes are TRBV5-8 and TRBJ2-5; D is possibly TRBD2 (5 bases). CDR3 length: 15 residues. Germline V gene data show CDR1 as SGHTS and CDR2 as YDEGEE. The V gene lost 2 bases and the J gene lost 0 bases, with 11 bases spanning the gap.